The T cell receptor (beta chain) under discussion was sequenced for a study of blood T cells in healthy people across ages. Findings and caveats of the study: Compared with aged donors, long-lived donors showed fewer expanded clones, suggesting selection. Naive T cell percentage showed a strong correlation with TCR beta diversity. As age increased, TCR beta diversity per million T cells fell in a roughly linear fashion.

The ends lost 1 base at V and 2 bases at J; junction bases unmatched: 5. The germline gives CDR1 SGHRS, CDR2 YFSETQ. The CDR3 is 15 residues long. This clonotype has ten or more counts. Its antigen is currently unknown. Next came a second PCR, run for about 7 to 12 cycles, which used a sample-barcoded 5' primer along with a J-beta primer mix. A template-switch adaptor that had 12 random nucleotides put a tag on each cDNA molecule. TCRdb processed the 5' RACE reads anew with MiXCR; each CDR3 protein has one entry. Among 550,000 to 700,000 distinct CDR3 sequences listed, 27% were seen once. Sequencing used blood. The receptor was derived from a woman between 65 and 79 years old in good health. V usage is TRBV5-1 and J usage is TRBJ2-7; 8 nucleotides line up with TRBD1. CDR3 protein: CASSLSGQGPYEQYF. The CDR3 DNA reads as TGCGCCAGCAGCTTGTCCGGACAGGGCCCCTACGAGCAGTACTTC. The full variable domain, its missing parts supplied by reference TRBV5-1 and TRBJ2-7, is KAGVTQTPRYLIKTRGQQVTLSCSPISGHRSVSWYQQTPGQGLQFLFEYFSETQRNKGNFPGRFSGRQFSNSRSEMNVSTLELGDSALYLCASSLSGQGPYEQYFGPGTRLTVT.